The 14 T cell receptor beta chains below were found in one sample sequenced in a study of STAT5B mutations in CD4+ large granular lymphocyte leukemia. Using immunoSEQ multiplex PCR, the repertoire was profiled, and TCRdb retains in-frame clones only, with some absent. The data contain 40,000 to 50,000 clones, roughly 84% of them singletons. Sequences were obtained from CD4+ T cells from blood buffy coats. These receptors came from a human donor in good health.

The V call is TRBV11-3, the J call TRBJ2-7; the D is unclear. The CDR3 has 17 residues. V dropped 0 bases and J dropped 7 bases, with 22 bases sitting between them. The V gene's germline CDR1 is SGHNT and CDR2 YENEEA. CDR3 sequence reads: CASSLDLGLYSWGEQYF. The DNA for the CDR3 is TGTGCCAGCAGCTTAGATCTGGGTCTGTACTCTTGGGGAGAGCAGTACTTC.

The gene calls are TRBV5-6 and TRBJ2-3; TRBD2 might be the D (8 bases). This CDR3 is 16 amino acids long. Germline V gene sequence: CDR1 SGHDT, CDR2 YYEEEE. V lost 4 bases to trimming and J lost 0 bases, with 15 bases between them. CDR3 nucleotide sequence: TGTGCCAGCAGCCAGGGGGGACTAGGAAGCACAGATACGCAGTATTTT. It codes for CASSQGGLGSTDTQYF.

This clone was seen a handful of times. This rearrangement joins TRBV6-5 to TRBJ1-5, with D possibly TRBD1 on 5 matching bases. Looked up from germline, CDR1 is MNHEY and CDR2 is SVGAGI. The CDR3 is 12 amino acids. V dropped 8 bases and J dropped 3 bases, with 8 bases sitting between them. For the CDR3, the DNA is TGTGCCAGCGGGGGAATCAATCAGCCCCAGCATTTT. Its translation is CASGGINQPQHF.

The chain is built from TRBV2 and TRBJ2-1; 7 positions match TRBD2. The V gene's germline CDR1 is SNHLY and CDR2 FYNNEI. The CDR3 is 15 residues long. V gave up 7 bases and J gave up 15 bases; unmatched junction bases: 21. CDR3 in amino acids: CASTLRGSGPVNGFF. CDR3 nucleotide sequence: TGTGCCAGCACCCTAAGGGGTAGCGGGCCCGTTAATGGGTTCTTC.

This clone came up once. The chain joins TRBV2 to TRBJ1-5; 10 bases are a match to TRBD1. V gave up 6 bases and J gave up 0 bases; unmatched junction bases: 5. The CDR3 length is 16 residues. From germline, CDR1 is SNHLY and CDR2 FYNNEI. The CDR3 loop reads CASSETGGYSNQPQHF. The CDR3, as DNA: TGTGCCAGCAGCGAGACAGGGGGCTATAGCAATCAGCCCCAGCATTTT.

V and J are TRBV11-2 and TRBJ2-4; weak D call: TRBD1 (5 bases). Trimming pared 4 bases from V and 8 bases from J, leaving 15 bases between. The CDR3 has 14 amino acids. From germline, CDR1 is SGHAT and CDR2 FQNNGV. The CDR3 nucleotides are TGTGCCAGCAGCTCCTTTGCAGGGTGGGACATTCAGTACTTC. Translation gives CASSSFAGWDIQYF.

This clone was detected only once. This sequence joins TRBV5-1 and TRBJ1-1, with D perhaps TRBD1 (5 bases). Trimming pared 0 bases from V and 1 base from J, leaving 10 bases between. Per germline, CDR1 SGHRS and CDR2 YFSETQ. CDR3 length: 15 amino acids. The CDR3 DNA is TGCGCCAGCAGCTTGGGGGGCCCTGGGAACACTGAAGCTTTCTTT. Its protein is CASSLGGPGNTEAFF.

The J gene is TRBJ1-1, the V gene TRBV29-1; D is possibly TRBD1 (6 bases). Germline V lookup: CDR1 SQVTM, CDR2 ANQGSEA. Trimming shortened V by 6 bases and J by 5 bases, and 16 bases separated the two germline ends. The CDR3 has 13 amino acids. CDR3 protein: CSVANRELTEAFF. For the CDR3, the DNA is TGCAGCGTCGCTAACAGGGAACTAACTGAAGCTTTCTTT.

The V gene is TRBV5-6, the J gene TRBJ2-2; D ambiguous. In germline, CDR1 is SGHDT, CDR2 YYEEEE. Trimming pared 2 bases from V and 1 base from J, leaving 9 bases between. This CDR3 is 15 amino acids long. DNA of the CDR3: TGTGCCAGCAGCTTATTGGACCAGAACACCGGGGAGCTGTTTTTT. Translated: CASSLLDQNTGELFF.

The CDR3 protein is CASSVQGLGSPLHF. CDR3 in DNA: TGTGCCAGCAGCGTTCAGGGTTTGGGTTCACCCCTCCACTTT. This chain uses TRBV9 with TRBJ1-6; TRBD1 might be the D (5 bases). CDR3 length equals 14 residues. Trimming shortened V by 2 bases and J by 9 bases, and 12 bases separated the two germline ends. CDR1 SGDLS and CDR2 YYNGEE come from the germline V gene.

The chain links TRBV5-1 to TRBJ1-2; 11 nucleotides line up with TRBD1. Germline CDR1 SGHRS, CDR2 YFSETQ. V lost 0 bases and J lost 7; bases outside the gene matches: 5. CDR3 length: 15 residues. The CDR3 DNA sequence: TGCGCCAGCAGCTTGGCAGGACAGGGGGCCTCTGGCTACACCTTC. Translating gives CASSLAGQGASGYTF.

A single count supports this clone. The gene calls are TRBV5-1 and TRBJ2-2, with D hard to call. Germline V gene data show CDR1 as SGHRS and CDR2 as YFSETQ. V lost 2 bases, J lost 2 bases, and 1 base lay in between. CDR3 length: 12 amino acids. CDR3 residues: CASSLNTGELFF. The CDR3 nucleotides are TGCGCCAGCAGCTTAAACACCGGGGAGCTGTTTTTT.

This clone has only a few counts. The genes are TRBV2 and TRBJ1-1, with unresolved D. Between the trimmed V and J ends, which lost 6 bases and 2 bases, there was a span of 10 bases. Germline CDR1 reads SNHLY; CDR2 reads FYNNEI. The CDR3 loop spans 13 amino acids. This CDR3 is CASSLATNTEAFF. CDR3 nucleotide sequence: TGTGCCAGCAGCCTCGCCACAAACACTGAAGCTTTCTTT. Full variable domain (outside the CDR3, taken from reference TRBV2 and TRBJ1-1): EPEVTQTPSHQVTQMGQEVILRCVPISNHLYFYWYRQILGQKVEFLVSFYNNEISEKSEIFDDQFSVERPDGSNFTLKIRSTKLEDSAMYFCASSLATNTEAFFGQGTRLTVV.

This clone has just a few counts. The rearrangement joins TRBV28 to TRBJ1-5; no clear D gene. The V end lost 2 bases, the J end lost 7 bases, and 15 bases lay between the germline ends. This CDR3 is 15 amino acids long. Per germline, CDR1 MDHEN and CDR2 SYDVKM. CDR3 amino acids: CASSLPTSVRQPQHF. The CDR3 region has the DNA TGTGCCAGCAGTTTACCCACTAGCGTAAGGCAGCCCCAGCATTTT.